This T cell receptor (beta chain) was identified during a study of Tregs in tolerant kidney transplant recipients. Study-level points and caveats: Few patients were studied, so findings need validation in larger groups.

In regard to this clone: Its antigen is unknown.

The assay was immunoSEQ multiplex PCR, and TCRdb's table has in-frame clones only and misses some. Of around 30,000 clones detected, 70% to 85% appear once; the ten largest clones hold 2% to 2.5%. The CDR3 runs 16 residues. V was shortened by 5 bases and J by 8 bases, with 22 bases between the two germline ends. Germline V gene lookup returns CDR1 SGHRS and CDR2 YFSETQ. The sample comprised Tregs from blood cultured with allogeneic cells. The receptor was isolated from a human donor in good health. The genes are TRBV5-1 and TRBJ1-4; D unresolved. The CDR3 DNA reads TGCGCCAGCAGACCCGATAGAGTGGAGGAGAGGGAAAAACTGTTTTTT. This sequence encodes CASRPDRVEEREKLFF.